This T cell receptor beta chain was obtained from a study of CXCR3-negative and CXCR3-positive naive CD8 T cells (dated by TCRdb to the late 2010s). Concerning the study at large: In total, some 140 million TRB reads were obtained, corresponding to roughly 1.5 +/- 0.3 million reads per library. The diversity and physicochemical repertoire analyses included ten to eleven donors pooled from two independent experiments. TRBV-TRBJ cluster analysis included naive subsets from about five donors and memory cells from 3 donors.

Comments on this clonotype: Which antigen it targets is not known.

For each CD8+ T cell subset, flow sorting was done in triplicate, and 300,000 or so cells per subset went directly into RLT lysis buffer. Naive CD8+ T cells were defined stringently as CD45RO-CCR7+CD27+CD95- to exclude memory contaminants. Standard density gradient centrifugation was used to isolate peripheral blood mononuclear cells from buffy coats. A FACSAria III was used to flow-sort naive CXCR3-negative and CXCR3-positive CD8+ T cells. Total RNA was extracted from sorted cells using an RNeasy Mini Kit. From a lookup of the germline V gene (reference sequence), CDR1 and CDR2 are LGHDT and YNNKEL. From the cysteine through the phenylalanine, the CDR3 covers 20 amino acids. Only the protein is on record. Here is what the overall study found, with its caveats: TRBV-TRBJ usage was similar between naive CXCR3-negative and CXCR3-positive cells from the same donor, while memory cells showed distinct patterns. Comparably high repertoire diversity was found in both naive subsets, whereas much lower repertoire diversity was found in memory CD8+ T cells. TRB CDR3s from CXCR3-positive naive cells showed higher hydrophobicity (lower Kidera factor 4), lower energy, and higher strength and volume indices than CXCR3-negative naive cells. Because surface CD5, which has been linked to self-reactivity in mice, was comparable between naive subsets, TCR interaction strength was also inferred from TRB CDR3 physicochemical properties. Freshly isolated PBMCs were used for most assays because CXCR3 expression went down partially after cryopreservation.

Sequencer: NextSeq 550. The Human TCR Profiling Kit (MiLaboratory) was used to prepare UMI-labeled 5' RACE TRB cDNA libraries. cDNA synthesis used the entire amount of extracted RNA, and PCR amplification then used the entire amount of cDNA produced. The libraries were made side by side, with each library going through the same number of PCR cycles. On the authors' methods: About 49,000 +/- 11,000 unique UMI-labeled TRB cDNA molecules per library were extracted with MIGEC and MiXCR, with at least two reads per UMI required. An average of approximately 40,000 +/- 10,000 functional in-frame TRB CDR3 nucleotide clonotypes without stop codons was found per library. After downsampling to 5000 UMI-labeled TRB molecules per sample, diversity metrics such as normalized Shannon-Wiener and Chao1 were calculated in VDJtools. For the central five CDR3 residues, VDJtools calculated physicochemical properties weighted by clonotype size, namely interaction energy, strength, volume and Kidera factor 4. TCRdb reprocessed the reads into one record per CDR3 protein sequence, lacking DNA. The V and J calls and clone size are TCRdb's, not the authors'. The sample's table covers about 41,000 distinct CDR3 sequences. The ten largest clonotypes hold around 2% of the sample.

The specimen was naive CXCR3- CD8+ T cells from blood. The sample's cell subset or site, from its label and the paper: CD45RO-CCR7+CD27+CD95- naive CD8+ T cells lacking CXCR3 (TNR3-). The chain couples TRBV3-1 to TRBJ2-1; TCRdb's D call of TRBD1 is untestable without DNA. This sequence originates from a human donor in good health. Some clones in this sample may be carry-over from other donors' samples. The CDR3: CASSQEGAIEGVSSYNEQFF.